The sequence of this T cell receptor beta chain was determined in a study of blood T cell repertoires in COVID-19. Across the whole study: Collection of acute and convalescent COVID-19 samples took place in the United States, Italy and Spain. T cells, B-cell-depleted T cells, or PBMCs supplied cDNA or gDNA.

V was clipped by 0 bases and J by 5 bases, with 10 bases between them. Germline V gene data show CDR1 as KGHSH and CDR2 as LQKENI. The CDR3 extends over 15 amino acids. As processed by the authors: Cell counts per sample came from amplifying reference gene primers. Assay used: immunoSEQ multiplex PCR; TCRdb lists only in-frame clones, some missing. V and J calls and clone size are given by that table; D and trimming were obtained from the DNA. The sample yields about 32,000 clones, less than 95% seen once. The receptor was isolated from a man aged 65-85 years with active or convalescent COVID-19. The chain combines TRBV18 with TRBJ1-4, with a tentative D call TRBD1 (6 bases). The sequencing input was peripheral blood. The CDR3 DNA sequence: TGTGCCAGCTCACCACCGTGGACAGACAATGAAAAACTGTTTTTT. Translating it yields CASSPPWTDNEKLFF.